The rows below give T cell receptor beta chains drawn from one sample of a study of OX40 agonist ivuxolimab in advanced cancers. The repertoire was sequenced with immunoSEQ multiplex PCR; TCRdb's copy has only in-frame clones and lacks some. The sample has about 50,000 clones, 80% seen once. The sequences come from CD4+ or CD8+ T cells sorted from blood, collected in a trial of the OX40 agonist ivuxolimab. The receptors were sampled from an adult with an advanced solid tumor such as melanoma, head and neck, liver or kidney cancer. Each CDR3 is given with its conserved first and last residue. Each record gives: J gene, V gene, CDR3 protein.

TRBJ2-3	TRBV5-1	CASSLAKRGREVTDTQYF
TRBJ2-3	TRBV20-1	CSAPRGNTQYF
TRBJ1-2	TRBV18	CASSLTGSANYGYTF
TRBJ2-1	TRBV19	CASSGGRSYNEQFF
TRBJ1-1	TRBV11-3	CASSLRQGTEAFF
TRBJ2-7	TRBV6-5	CASSPPGSRMGEQYF
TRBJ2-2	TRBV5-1	CASSLDGNTGELFF
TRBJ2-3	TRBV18	CASSPPQGDRDTQYF
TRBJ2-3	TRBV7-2	CASSLEDWGSTDTQYF
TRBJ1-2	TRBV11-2	CASSSSRENFYGYTF
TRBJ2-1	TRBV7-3	CASSANRGGVNEQFF